Below are 23 T cell receptor beta chains sequenced from a single sample in a study of blood T cells in healthy people across ages. Using a J-beta primer mix together with a sample-barcoded 5' primer, a second PCR was run for roughly 7 to 11 cycles. TCRdb used MiXCR to reprocess the 5' RACE reads, holding one entry per CDR3 protein. The sample yields 500,000 to 550,000 distinct CDR3 sequences, under 30% seen once. The same data also went into a second study, on T cells of mothers and their children.

The sequenced material came from blood. Source of these receptors: a boy aged 5-17 years in good health.

This clonotype occurred a few times. The chain carries TRBV29-1 and TRBJ1-1; D gene unclear. This CDR3 region has 11 residues. CDR1 and CDR2 from the germline V gene are SQVTM and ANQGSEA. The V and J ends lost 3 bases and 4 bases respectively, with 6 bases between them. The CDR3 bases are TGCAGCGTTGATTTCGCCACTGAAGCTTTCTTT. Protein sequence: CSVDFATEAFF.

This clonotype was counted only a few times. The chain uses TRBV27 and TRBJ2-5; either TRBD1 or TRBD2 may fit D (5 bases each). Germline-derived CDR1 and CDR2 are MNHEY and SMNVEV (reference sequence). The CDR3 is 14 amino acids. V was clipped by 0 bases and J by 11 bases, with 16 bases between them. The CDR3 region is CASSLSVAGGEQYF. CDR3 in DNA: TGTGCCAGCAGTTTATCCGTGGCTGGGGGTGAGCAGTACTTC.

This clonotype appeared a few times. The genes are TRBV6-1 and TRBJ2-1; D might be TRBD1 (6 bases). The CDR3 contains 16 residues. Trimming stripped 3 bases from V and 2 bases from J, with 14 bases between. From germline, CDR1 is MNHNS and CDR2 SASEGT. CDR3 sequence (DNA): TGTGCCAGCAGTGATAGGGGGTCGGTAACCTACAATGAGCAGTTCTTC. Residues: CASSDRGSVTYNEQFF.

This clonotype was seen once. The CDR3 nucleotides are TGTGCCAGCAGTGTAGGGCTTAGCGGTACCTACGAGCAGTACTTC. Its protein product is CASSVGLSGTYEQYF. The chain recombines TRBV6-1 with TRBJ2-7; D is possibly TRBD2 (6 bases). The CDR3 extends over 15 amino acids. Trimming took off 4 bases at V and 2 bases at J, with 15 bases between the two ends. Germline V CDR1 and CDR2: MNHNS, SASEGT.

V is TRBV28 and J is TRBJ1-2; D is perhaps TRBD1 (6 bases). Per the germline V gene, CDR1 is MDHEN and CDR2 is SYDVKM. The CDR3 is 14 residues long. Trimming pared 5 bases from V and 3 bases from J, leaving 13 bases between. Here the CDR3 reads CASSMHREDYGYTF. The CDR3 DNA reads TGTGCCAGCAGTATGCACAGGGAAGACTATGGCTACACCTTC.

This clonotype was detected a few times. Germline and junction disagree at one end, which may indicate a read error. The J gene is TRBJ2-2, the V gene TRBV7-7, with D perhaps matching TRBD2 (5 bases). The CDR3 spans 15 residues. Germline CDR1 SSHAT, CDR2 FNYEAQ (reference sequence). The CDR3 reads CASSLSSGNTGELFF. The CDR3 bases are TGTGCTAGCAGCTTATCCAGCGGGAACACCGGGGAGCTGTTTTTT. The full variable domain, with the rest looked up from reference TRBV7-7 and TRBJ2-2, is GAGVSQSPRYKVTKRGQDVTLRCDPISSHATLYWYQQALGQGPEFLTYFNYEAQPDKSGLPSDRFSAERPEGSISTLTIQRTEQRDSAMYRCASSLSSGNTGELFFGEGSRLTVL.

This clonotype has more than one count but fewer than ten. V usage is TRBV28 and J usage is TRBJ1-3; D remains ambiguous. The CDR3 sequence is 11 residues long. V lost 3 bases to trimming and J lost 6 bases, with 3 bases between them. From germline, CDR1 is MDHEN and CDR2 SYDVKM. The CDR3, as DNA: TGTGCCAGCAGTTTTGTAAACACCATATATTTT. Encoded protein: CASSFVNTIYF.

This clonotype was picked up a small number of times. The chain carries TRBV7-9 and TRBJ2-5, with TRBD1 identical over 8 bases. The DNA end is a closer match to TRBJ2-7, so the J assignment may be wrong. The CDR3 has 14 amino acids. Germline V gene data show CDR1 as SEHNR and CDR2 as FQNEAQ (reference sequence). Written as DNA, the CDR3 is TGTGCCAGCAGCAACCGGGACAGGACCAGCGAGCAGTACTTC. Amino acids: CASSNRDRTSEQYF.

CDR3 nucleotide sequence: TGTGCCAGCAGTGAAGCGGGGGGCTCGAGGACGAGCTCCTACAATGAGCAGTTCTTC. It codes for CASSEAGGSRTSSYNEQFF. The chain recombines TRBV6-1 with TRBJ2-1; D may be TRBD1 or TRBD2 (6 bases each). In germline, CDR1 is MNHNS, CDR2 SASEGT. The CDR3 consists of 19 residues. Trimming pared 0 bases from V and 0 bases from J, leaving 18 bases between.

The chain couples TRBV29-1 to TRBJ2-5, with 13 bases fitting TRBD2. Germline CDR1 SQVTM, CDR2 ANQGSEA. The CDR3 totals 15 residues. The junction had 14 bases not matched to a gene; V was cut back by 7 bases and J by 9 bases. CDR3 sequence: CSERLAGGTGEAQYF. The CDR3 DNA sequence: TGCAGCGAGAGACTAGCGGGGGGAACCGGGGAGGCCCAGTACTTC.

In this sample, this clonotype turned up a few times. The chain employs TRBV10-3 and TRBJ1-5; the D gene is possibly TRBD1 (5 bases). CDR1 ENHRY and CDR2 SYGVKD come from the germline V gene. The CDR3 is 15 residues long. Trimming shortened V by 0 bases and J by 2 bases, and 8 bases separated the two germline ends. The CDR3 protein is CAISESGVGNQPQHF. CDR3 nucleotides: TGTGCCATCAGTGAGTCAGGGGTTGGCAATCAGCCCCAGCATTTT.

The J gene is TRBJ2-4, the V gene TRBV5-1; 10 positions match TRBD2. Trimming took 4 bases from V and 9 from J; bases not matched to a gene: 13. The CDR3 sequence is 16 residues long. The germline CDR1 and CDR2 sequences are SGHRS and YFSETQ. This CDR3 is CASSLQRGGSFSIQYF. The CDR3 DNA sequence: TGCGCCAGCAGCCTCCAGCGGGGGGGCTCATTTTCCATTCAGTACTTC.

The chain is built from TRBV4-3 and TRBJ1-1; D is unresolved. This CDR3 contains 18 residues. The ends were cut back, 0 bases at V and 7 bases at J, with 24 bases in the middle. Per the germline V gene, CDR1 is LGHNA and CDR2 is YSLEER. CDR3 nucleotide sequence: TGCGCCAGCAGCCAAGATTTGAGACGAGTCGGGGAACTTGTTGAAGCTTTCTTT. Translating gives CASSQDLRRVGELVEAFF.

This clonotype turned up a few times. The J gene is TRBJ2-3, the V gene TRBV4-3; D call uncertain. The CDR3 consists of 15 residues. Trimming removed 0 bases from V and 4 bases from J, with 11 bases in between. Germline CDR1 and CDR2: LGHNA and YSLEER. The CDR3 region has the DNA TGCGCCAGCAGCCAAGATCTACCGACCCCAGATACGCAGTATTTT. This encodes CASSQDLPTPDTQYF.

This chain joins TRBV20-1 and TRBJ1-1; TRBD1 agrees at 12 bases. V lost 6 bases to trimming and J lost 6 bases; unmatched junction nucleotides: 8. The CDR3 extends over 14 amino acids. The germline V gene encodes CDR1 DFQATT and CDR2 SNEGSKA (reference sequence). The CDR3 reads CSAQGQGAWAEAFF. Here the CDR3 DNA reads TGCAGTGCCCAGGGACAGGGGGCTTGGGCTGAAGCTTTCTTT.

With regard to this clonotype: The CDR3 does not end in the conserved phenylalanine or tryptophan, so this is likely a read error. This chain connects TRBV6-1 to TRBJ1-4; TRBD1 agrees at 9 bases. Germline values: CDR1 MNHNS, CDR2 SASEGT. The CDR3 runs 16 residues. The trim removed 4 bases at V and 8 bases at J, leaving 11 bases unmatched. The CDR3 DNA reads TGTGCCAGCAGTGTTCCGGGACAGGGTGGGAAGGAAAAACTGTTTTCT. The encoded protein is CASSVPGQGGKEKLFS.

V usage is TRBV20-1 and J usage is TRBJ1-2, with 7 bases identical to TRBD1. Germline assignment: CDR1 DFQATT and CDR2 SNEGSKA (reference sequence). The CDR3 consists of 12 residues. Trimming removed 6 bases from V and 5 bases from J; junction bases left unmatched: 6. CDR3: CSALGQSYGYTF. CDR3 DNA sequence: TGCAGTGCCCTGGGACAGTCTTATGGCTACACCTTC.

This clonotype has more than one count but fewer than ten. This sequence joins TRBV10-3 and TRBJ2-7; D may be TRBD1 (5 bases). The CDR3 runs to 14 residues. V was shortened by 8 bases and J by 1 base, with 15 bases between the two germline ends. In germline, CDR1 is ENHRY, CDR2 SYGVKD. The CDR3 spells CAIGVRDISYEQYF. The CDR3 coding sequence is TGTGCCATCGGGGTCAGGGATATTTCCTACGAGCAGTACTTC.

This clonotype was detected a few times. The V call is TRBV21-1, the J call TRBJ2-1. TRBV21-1 is termed a pseudogene. The CDR3 consists of 12 residues. CDR3 loop: CASSINSYEQFF. CDR3 DNA sequence: TGTGCCAGCAGCATAAATAGCTATGAGCAGTTCTTC.

This clonotype was counted at least ten times. V is TRBV27 and J is TRBJ2-6; no clear D gene. From germline, CDR1 is MNHEY and CDR2 SMNVEV (reference sequence). The CDR3 has 15 residues. Trimming left V 0 bases short and J 4 bases short, with 7 bases between. Written as DNA, the CDR3 is TGTGCCAGCAGTTTATCTGGGTTAGGGGCCAACGTCCTGACTTTC. It translates to CASSLSGLGANVLTF.

Only a few counts were recorded for this clonotype. The chain uses TRBV2 and TRBJ2-1, with no clear D. The V gene lost 3 bases and the J gene lost 0 bases, with 12 bases spanning the gap. The CDR3 length is 16 residues. Germline values: CDR1 SNHLY, CDR2 FYNNEI. In DNA form, the CDR3 reads TGTGCCAGCAGTGATCCCGGCCTAGGCTCCTACAATGAGCAGTTCTTC. Translation gives CASSDPGLGSYNEQFF.

J is TRBJ1-1 and V is TRBV29-1; TRBD1 matches 7 bases. Trimming at V came to 7 bases and at J to 6 bases, leaving 8 bases not matched to a gene. Germline CDR1 reads SQVTM; CDR2 reads ANQGSEA. The CDR3 sequence is 12 residues long. The CDR3 DNA sequence: TGCAGCGCAACAGGGGTGTCGGCTGAAGCTTTCTTT. Its translation: CSATGVSAEAFF.

The J gene is TRBJ2-6, the V gene TRBV27, with a weak D call TRBD1 (6 bases). The germline V gene has CDR1 MNHEY and CDR2 SMNVEV (reference sequence). Trimming stripped 8 bases from V and 3 bases from J, with 14 bases between. The CDR3 runs 15 residues. The CDR3 sequence is CASGDILGGANVLTF. For the CDR3, the DNA is TGTGCCAGCGGGGACATCCTTGGTGGGGCCAACGTCCTGACTTTC.